Below are 9 T cell receptor beta chains sequenced from a single sample in a study of T cells after yellow fever vaccination. Each CDR3 protein is one row after TCRdb ran MiXCR on the 5' RACE reads. The top ten hold about 0.61% of the sample, which has about 150,000 distinct CDR3 sequences, 6.6% seen once. Specimen: CD4+ T cells sorted from PBMCs, collected 10 days after the yellow fever booster vaccination. The receptors derive from a young man who received the YFV17D yellow fever vaccine.

The table lists this clonotype with many counts. V is TRBV19 and J is TRBJ2-3; D might be TRBD1 (6 bases). Germline V lookup: CDR1 LNHDA, CDR2 SQIVND (reference sequence). This CDR3 has 16 amino acids. V shed 3 bases and J shed 0 bases, with 13 bases lying between them. In nucleotides, the CDR3 is TGTGCCAGTAGTATGGAACAGGGACGGAGCACAGATACGCAGTATTTT. Its translation is CASSMEQGRSTDTQYF.

This clonotype came up many times. The rearrangement links TRBV9 to TRBJ2-7; 8 nucleotides line up with TRBD1. V trimming: 0 bases; J trimming: 6 bases; junction bases outside the gene matches: 8. The germline V gene has CDR1 SGDLS and CDR2 YYNGEE. This CDR3 region has 15 residues. CDR3: CASSVVGQGGAEQYF. CDR3 in DNA: TGTGCCAGCAGCGTAGTTGGACAGGGTGGGGCCGAGCAGTACTTC.

Notes on this clonotype: A read error may be the cause here, since a much bigger clone is one base away. V usage is TRBV20-1 and J usage is TRBJ2-3, with D possibly being TRBD2 (5 bases). V lost 8 bases and J 2 bases, leaving 17 bases between the germline ends. Per the germline V gene, CDR1 is DFQATT and CDR2 is SNEGSKA (reference sequence). The CDR3 runs 14 residues. This chain's CDR3 is CSSLGDLATDTQYF. CDR3 bases: TGCAGTTCACTCGGGGATTTAGCCACAGATACGCAGTATTTT.

The V and J genes are TRBV19 and TRBJ1-6, with 7 nucleotides matching TRBD1. Germline values: CDR1 LNHDA, CDR2 SQIVND (reference sequence). Germline trimming cut 3 bases from V and 2 bases from J; bases unmatched to any gene: 1. The CDR3 loop spans 15 amino acids. In DNA, the CDR3 is TGTGCCAGTAGTATCGGGACAGCCTATAATTCACCCCTCCACTTT. It yields the protein CASSIGTAYNSPLHF.

In this sample, this clonotype turned up a few times. The genes are TRBV27 and TRBJ2-6; D might be TRBD1 (5 bases). V lost 10 bases, J lost 5 bases, and 9 bases lay in between. The CDR3 contains 12 residues. The germline CDR1 and CDR2 sequences are MNHEY and SMNVEV (reference sequence). CDR3 in DNA: TGTGCCACTTCGGACAGGGCCAACGTCCTGACTTTC. Protein sequence: CATSDRANVLTF.

This clonotype was seen a handful of times. The rearrangement joins TRBV5-1 to TRBJ2-2; D is possibly TRBD2 (6 bases). V was clipped by 4 bases and J by 1 base, with 14 bases between them. Germline CDR1 reads SGHRS; CDR2 reads YFSETQ. This CDR3 is built from 16 residues. CDR3 in DNA: TGCGCCAGCAGCCAAGTGGAGGGCAGGAACACCGGGGAGCTGTTTTTT. Translation gives CASSQVEGRNTGELFF.

At least ten counts were recorded for this clonotype. This chain joins TRBV11-2 and TRBJ2-1, with D hard to call. The V gene lost 0 bases and the J gene lost 6 bases, with 3 bases spanning the gap. Germline V gene data show CDR1 as SGHAT and CDR2 as FQNNGV. The CDR3 contains 12 residues. The CDR3 DNA reads TGTGCCAGCAGCTTAGAACGCAATGAGCAGTTCTTC. This sequence encodes CASSLERNEQFF.

The chain has TRBV28 and TRBJ2-5; 9 bases fit TRBD1. This CDR3 has 14 residues. J gave up 5 bases and V 8 bases, and 9 bases lay outside the gene matches. Germline V gene lookup returns CDR1 MDHEN and CDR2 SYDVKM. This CDR3 reads CASSGQGLYETQYF. For the CDR3, the DNA is TGTGCCAGCTCGGGACAGGGCTTATACGAGACCCAGTACTTC.

This clonotype was detected ten times or more. This sequence joins TRBV20-1 and TRBJ2-7; 7 nucleotides match TRBD1. Unmatched junction bases numbered 7, after V lost 3 bases and J lost 2 bases. Germline V gives CDR1 DFQATT, CDR2 SNEGSKA (reference sequence). This CDR3 is built from 14 residues. CDR3 bases: TGCAGTGCTAGGGGGGAGACAGGGCCCTACGAGCAGTACTTC. This gives the protein CSARGETGPYEQYF.